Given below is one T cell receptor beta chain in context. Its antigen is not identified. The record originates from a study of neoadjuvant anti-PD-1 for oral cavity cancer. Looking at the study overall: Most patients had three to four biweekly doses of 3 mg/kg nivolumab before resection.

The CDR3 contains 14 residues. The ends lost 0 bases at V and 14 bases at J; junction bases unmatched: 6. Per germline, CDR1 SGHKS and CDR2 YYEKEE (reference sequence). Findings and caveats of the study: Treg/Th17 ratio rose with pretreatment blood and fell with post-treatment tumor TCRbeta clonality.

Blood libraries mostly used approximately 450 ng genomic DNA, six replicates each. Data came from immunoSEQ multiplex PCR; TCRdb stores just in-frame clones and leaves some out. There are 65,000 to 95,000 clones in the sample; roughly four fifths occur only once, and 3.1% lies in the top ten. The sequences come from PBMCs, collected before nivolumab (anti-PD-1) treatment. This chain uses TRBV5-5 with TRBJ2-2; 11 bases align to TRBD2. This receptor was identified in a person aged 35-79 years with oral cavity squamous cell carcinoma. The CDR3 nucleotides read TGTGCCAGCAGCTTGGCAACTAGCGGGAGCCCTCTGTTTTTT. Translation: CASSLATSGSPLFF.